Following are 21 T cell receptor beta chains from one sample sequenced in a study of blood T cell repertoires in COVID-19. The table came from immunoSEQ multiplex PCR; TCRdb's copy has only in-frame clones and leaves some out. The sample holds approximately 50,000 clones, 65% to 80% seen once. Specimen: peripheral blood. Every receptor here comes from a man between 65 and 85 years old with acute or convalescent COVID-19.

The chain has TRBV27 and TRBJ2-1; TRBD1 matches at 9 bases. Trimming took 1 base from V and 6 from J; bases not matched to a gene: 13. There are 18 residues in the CDR3. Per germline, CDR1 MNHEY and CDR2 SMNVEV (reference sequence). The CDR3 region is CASSLFTTGTGNSNEQFF. DNA of the CDR3: TGTGCCAGCAGTTTATTTACCACTGGGACAGGGAATAGCAATGAGCAGTTCTTC.

The V and J genes are TRBV5-5 and TRBJ2-3; 9 bases fit TRBD1. V lost 3 bases, J lost 5 bases, and 7 bases stayed unmatched. This CDR3 spans 15 amino acids. CDR1 SGHKS and CDR2 YYEKEE come from the germline V gene (reference sequence). The CDR3 sequence is CASSSTGGRGDTQYF. CDR3 bases: TGTGCCAGCAGCTCCACAGGGGGCAGGGGAGATACGCAGTATTTT.

V and J are TRBV7-2 and TRBJ2-7; 10 nucleotides line up with TRBD2. This CDR3 has 15 residues. Germline lookup yields CDR1 SGHTA and CDR2 FQGNSA. V was pared by 2 bases and J by 3 bases, with 4 bases of the junction left unmatched. CDR3 residues: CASSLNSGRHYEQYF. The CDR3 DNA sequence: TGTGCCAGCAGCTTAAATAGCGGGAGGCACTACGAGCAGTACTTC.

This clone appeared once. CDR3 bases: TGTGCCAGCAGCCCCCTGAGAGCCCCCCGCGGGGAGCTGTTTTTT. Translating it yields CASSPLRAPRGELFF. The chain carries TRBV7-9 and TRBJ2-2; D call uncertain. Looked up from germline, CDR1 is SEHNR and CDR2 is FQNEAQ (reference sequence). V lost 5 bases and J lost 7, with 17 bases in between. The CDR3 is made up of 15 amino acids.

The V gene is TRBV4-1, the J gene TRBJ1-5, with no clear D. Germline-derived CDR1 and CDR2 are MGHRA and YSYEKL. This CDR3 is 16 amino acids long. Between the trimmed V and J ends, which lost 1 base and 0 bases, there was a span of 10 bases. CDR3 nucleotide sequence: TGCGCCAGCAGCCAAGGACATCTAATTAGCAATCAGCCCCAGCATTTT. Its protein product is CASSQGHLISNQPQHF.

The V call is TRBV9, the J call TRBJ1-1; D is possibly TRBD1 (6 bases). The CDR3 loop spans 14 amino acids. The V and J ends lost 3 bases and 4 bases respectively, with 13 bases between them. CDR1 is SGDLS and CDR2 is YYNGEE in the germline V gene. In DNA, the CDR3 is TGTGCCAGCAGCGCGTCGACAGGAGGCACTGAAGCTTTCTTT. Its translation is CASSASTGGTEAFF.

The chain carries TRBV10-3 and TRBJ2-7; 11 positions agree with TRBD2. The CDR3 has 16 amino acids. V was clipped by 3 bases and J by 0 bases; unmatched bases: 4. CDR1 is ENHRY, CDR2 SYGVKD, per germline. For the CDR3, the DNA is TGTGCCATCAGTGAACCAGGGACTAGCGGCTCCTACGAGCAGTACTTC. This translates into CAISEPGTSGSYEQYF.

The rearrangement uses TRBV28 and TRBJ2-3; maybe TRBD2 (6 bases). The CDR3 runs 14 residues. The V end lost 6 bases, the J end lost 5 bases, and 15 bases lay between the germline ends. CDR1 and CDR2 from the germline V gene are MDHEN and SYDVKM. The CDR3 region has the DNA TGTGCCAGCAGAAGGGGCGGGGCGGGAGATACGCAGTATTTT. Translation: CASRRGGAGDTQYF.

The chain links TRBV5-6 to TRBJ1-4, with TRBD1 identical over 8 bases. Germline V CDR1 and CDR2: SGHDT, YYEEEE. CDR3 size: 16 residues. J was trimmed by 7 bases and V by 4 bases; bases with no gene match: 12. CDR3 amino acids: CASSPRGRGRGEKLFF. The CDR3 DNA reads as TGTGCCAGCAGCCCCCGCGGCAGGGGGCGTGGTGAAAAACTGTTTTTT.

CDR3 amino acids: CASSSTKLTGRYGYTF. DNA of the CDR3: TGTGCCAGTAGTTCCACTAAGTTGACAGGGCGCTATGGCTACACCTTC. This chain uses TRBV19 with TRBJ1-2, with 7 nucleotides matching TRBD1. The V gene end was trimmed by 5 bases and the J gene end by 4 bases; junction bases not matched to a gene: 13. CDR3 length: 16 residues. Germline V gene sequence: CDR1 LNHDA, CDR2 SQIVND (reference sequence).

This rearrangement joins TRBV28 to TRBJ1-5, with 8 bases lining up with TRBD1. The CDR3 has 16 amino acids. The germline V gene has CDR1 MDHEN and CDR2 SYDVKM. The J segment lost 5 bases and the V segment lost 4 bases, leaving 10 bases of the junction unmatched. The CDR3 nucleotides read TGTGCCAGCAGTTCGGGAGGCAGGGGGCGCGATCAGCCCCAGCATTTT. Translating it yields CASSSGGRGRDQPQHF.

The rearrangement joins TRBV27 to TRBJ1-5, with D unclear. The CDR3 length is 14 residues. The V and J ends lost 1 base and 2 bases respectively, with 6 bases between them. Per the germline V gene, CDR1 is MNHEY and CDR2 is SMNVEV (reference sequence). Written as DNA, the CDR3 is TGTGCCAGCAGTTTATTATTCGGCAATCAGCCCCAGCATTTT. Encoded protein: CASSLLFGNQPQHF.

The gene calls are TRBV5-4 and TRBJ1-4; possible D gene TRBD1, 6 bases. The V end was cut by 3 bases, the J end by 12 bases, with 15 bases between. The CDR3 has 13 amino acids. The V gene's germline CDR1 is SGHNT and CDR2 YYREEE (reference sequence). The CDR3 DNA follows: TGTGCCAGCAGCTCCTCCGAGGGGGTGGAACTGTTTTTT. It yields the protein CASSSSEGVELFF.

V gene TRBV6-1 combines with J gene TRBJ2-7; D is possibly TRBD1 (5 bases). This CDR3 has 17 amino acids. The V and J ends lost 2 bases and 1 base respectively, with 18 bases between them. Germline V gene lookup returns CDR1 MNHNS and CDR2 SASEGT. Here the CDR3 reads CASSEILGQGNSYEQYF. Written as DNA, the CDR3 is TGTGCCAGCAGTGAAATCTTAGGACAAGGGAATTCCTACGAGCAGTACTTC.

For the CDR3, the DNA is TGTGCCAGCAGCTCTCTGGACAGGGGACTGGCTGGAAACACCATATATTTT. It is translated as CASSSLDRGLAGNTIYF. J is TRBJ1-3 and V is TRBV11-2, with TRBD1 identical over 9 bases. Trimming at V came to 4 bases and at J to 2 bases, leaving 9 bases not matched to a gene. Germline V gene sequence: CDR1 SGHAT, CDR2 FQNNGV. The CDR3 is made up of 17 amino acids.

The chain recombines TRBV28 with TRBJ1-2, with 7 positions matching TRBD1. CDR3 size: 15 residues. CDR1 is MDHEN, CDR2 SYDVKM, per germline. Unmatched junction bases numbered 9, after V lost 6 bases and J lost 2 bases. The CDR3 region is CASRGPGTDNYGYTF. The DNA for the CDR3 is TGTGCCAGCAGGGGTCCCGGGACAGACAACTATGGCTACACCTTC.

The V gene is TRBV18, the J gene TRBJ2-3; 10 bases are a match to TRBD2. Per the germline V gene, CDR1 is KGHSH and CDR2 is LQKENI. This CDR3 spans 15 amino acids. The V gene end was trimmed by 4 bases and the J gene end by 2 bases; junction bases not matched to a gene: 3. Here the CDR3 reads CASSRGLADTDTQYF. CDR3 in DNA: TGTGCCAGCTCACGAGGACTAGCGGACACAGATACGCAGTATTTT.

This chain joins TRBV9 and TRBJ2-1, with 13 bases fitting TRBD2. The CDR3 totals 16 residues. V gave up 1 base and J gave up 7 bases; unmatched junction bases: 5. Germline-derived CDR1 and CDR2 are SGDLS and YYNGEE. This chain's CDR3 is CASSVIGTSGKNEQFF. The CDR3 coding sequence is TGTGCCAGCAGCGTAATCGGGACTAGCGGGAAGAATGAGCAGTTCTTC.

The chain recombines TRBV9 with TRBJ2-5; a possible D gene is TRBD2 (6 bases). Germline CDR1 SGDLS, CDR2 YYNGEE. This CDR3 is built from 16 residues. Trimming shortened V by 3 bases and J by 1 base, and 16 bases separated the two germline ends. CDR3 sequence (DNA): TGTGCCAGCAGCGGTGGGACTTCGCTGCGCCAAGAGACCCAGTACTTC. Translated, it gives CASSGGTSLRQETQYF.

V and J are TRBV19 and TRBJ2-3, with 7 bases identical to TRBD2. Trimming cost V 3 bases and J 1 base; bases outside gene matches: 7. This CDR3 contains 16 residues. Germline-derived CDR1 and CDR2 are LNHDA and SQIVND (reference sequence). CDR3 sequence reads: CASSIPGGRGTDTQYF. DNA for the CDR3: TGTGCCAGTAGTATCCCCGGGGGGAGAGGCACAGATACGCAGTATTTT.

This chain links TRBV11-1 with TRBJ1-1; the D is unclear. CDR1 and CDR2 from the germline V gene are SGHAT and FQDESV (reference sequence). Trimming removed 4 bases from V and 6 bases from J, with 12 bases in between. The CDR3 is 13 residues long. CDR3 region: CASSYGELPEAFF. CDR3 DNA sequence: TGTGCCAGCAGCTATGGAGAATTGCCTGAAGCTTTCTTT.